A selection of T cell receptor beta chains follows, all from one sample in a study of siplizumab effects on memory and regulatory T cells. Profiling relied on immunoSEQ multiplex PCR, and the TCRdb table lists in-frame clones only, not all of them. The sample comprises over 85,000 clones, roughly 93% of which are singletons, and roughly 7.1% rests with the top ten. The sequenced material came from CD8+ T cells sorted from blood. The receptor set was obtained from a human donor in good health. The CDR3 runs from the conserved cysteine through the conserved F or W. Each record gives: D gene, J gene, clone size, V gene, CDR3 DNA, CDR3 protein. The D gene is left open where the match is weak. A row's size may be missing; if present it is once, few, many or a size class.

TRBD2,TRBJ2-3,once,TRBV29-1,TGCAGCGACGCGGAGGCTAGCGGGGATTCCACAGATACGCAGTATTTT,CSDAEASGDSTDTQYF
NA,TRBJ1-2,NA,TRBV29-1,TGCAGCGTTGTCATGAGGAACTATGGCTACACCTTC,CSVVMRNYGYTF
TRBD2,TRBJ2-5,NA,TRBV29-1,TGCAGCGTGGCCGGACTAGCGGGGGAGACCCAGTACTTC,CSVAGLAGETQYF
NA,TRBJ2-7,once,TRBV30,TGTGCCTGGAGCCCGGGGGTGGGTACGGAGCAGTACTTC,CAWSPGVGTEQYF
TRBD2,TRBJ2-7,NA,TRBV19,TGTGCCAGTAGTGCCGCCCTAGCGGGAGGGTACGAGCAGTACTTC,CASSAALAGGYEQYF
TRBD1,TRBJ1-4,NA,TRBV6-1,TGTGCCAGCAGTGAGGGACAGGGAATTGAAAAACTGTTTTTT,CASSEGQGIEKLFF
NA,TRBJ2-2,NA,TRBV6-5,TGTGCCAGCAGGATGGGAAACGGCGGGGAGCTGTTTTTT,CASRMGNGGELFF
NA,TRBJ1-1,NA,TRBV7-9,TGTGCCAGCAGCTCCCACAGGGCGCAGAACACTGAAGCTTTCTTT,CASSSHRAQNTEAFF
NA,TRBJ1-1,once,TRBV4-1,TGCGCCAGCAGCCAGACCCTGGGGTTAGGGGGCACTGAAGCTTTCTTT,CASSQTLGLGGTEAFF
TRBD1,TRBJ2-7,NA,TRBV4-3,TGCGCCAGCAGCCAGACCCTGGGACAGGGGCAGACCTACGAGCAGTACTTC,CASSQTLGQGQTYEQYF
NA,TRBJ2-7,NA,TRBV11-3,TGTGCCAGCAGCGATCCCGGGAGTAGGTACGAGCAGTACTTC,CASSDPGSRYEQYF
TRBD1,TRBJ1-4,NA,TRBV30,TGTGCCTGGAGTGTAGGGACAGGCACGGAAAAACTGTTTTTT,CAWSVGTGTEKLFF
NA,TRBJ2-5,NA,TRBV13,TGTGCCAGCAGCGACGCGGAGGAGACCCAGTACTTC,CASSDAEETQYF
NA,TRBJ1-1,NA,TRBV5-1,TGCGCCAGCAGCTGGGGTGACAGGCCTGAAGCTTTCTTT,CASSWGDRPEAFF
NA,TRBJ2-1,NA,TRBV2,TGTGCCAGCAGTGGGACAGAAAAAAGCTCCTACAATGAGCAGTTCTTC,CASSGTEKSSYNEQFF
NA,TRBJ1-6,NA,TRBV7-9,TGTGCCAGCAGCCCGGGGGCCTGGGATTCACCCCTCCACTTT,CASSPGAWDSPLHF
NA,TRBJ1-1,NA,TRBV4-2,TGTGCCAGCAGGGGTGGTTCGTACACTGAAGCTTTCTTT,CASRGGSYTEAFF
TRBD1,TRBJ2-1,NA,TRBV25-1,TGTGCCAGCAGTGAATACCCCGGGACAGGGGTCCCACTTGAGCAGTTCTTC,CASSEYPGTGVPLEQFF
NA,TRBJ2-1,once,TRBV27,TGTGCCAGCAGTTTATGGCAGGGTGAGATCAATGAGCAGTTCTTC,CASSLWQGEINEQFF
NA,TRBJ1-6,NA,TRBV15,TGTGCCACCAGCCCTACGGGAGGGGTGAATTCACCCCTCCACTTT,CATSPTGGVNSPLHF
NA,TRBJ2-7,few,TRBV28,TGTGCCAGCGAAACCCAGACTGAAGTGTCCTACGAGCAGTACTTC,CASETQTEVSYEQYF
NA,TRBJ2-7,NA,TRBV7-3,TGTGCCAGCAGCCCCTCGGGGGAGTATAACGAGCAGTACTTC,CASSPSGEYNEQYF
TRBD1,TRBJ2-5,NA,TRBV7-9,TGTGCCAGCAGTCAGGGGGCACAGGGACCGGGGGAGACCCAGTACTTC,CASSQGAQGPGETQYF
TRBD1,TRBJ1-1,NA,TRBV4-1,TGCGCCAGCAGCCCCGGACAGGGGGCTGTAAACACTGAAGCTTTCTTT,CASSPGQGAVNTEAFF
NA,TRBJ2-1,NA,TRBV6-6,TGTGCCAGCAGTTATCCAGGGGTGGCCTACAATGAGCAGTTCTTC,CASSYPGVAYNEQFF
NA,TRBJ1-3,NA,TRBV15,TGTGCCACCAGCAGAGATCACGACTCTGGAAACACCATATATTTT,CATSRDHDSGNTIYF